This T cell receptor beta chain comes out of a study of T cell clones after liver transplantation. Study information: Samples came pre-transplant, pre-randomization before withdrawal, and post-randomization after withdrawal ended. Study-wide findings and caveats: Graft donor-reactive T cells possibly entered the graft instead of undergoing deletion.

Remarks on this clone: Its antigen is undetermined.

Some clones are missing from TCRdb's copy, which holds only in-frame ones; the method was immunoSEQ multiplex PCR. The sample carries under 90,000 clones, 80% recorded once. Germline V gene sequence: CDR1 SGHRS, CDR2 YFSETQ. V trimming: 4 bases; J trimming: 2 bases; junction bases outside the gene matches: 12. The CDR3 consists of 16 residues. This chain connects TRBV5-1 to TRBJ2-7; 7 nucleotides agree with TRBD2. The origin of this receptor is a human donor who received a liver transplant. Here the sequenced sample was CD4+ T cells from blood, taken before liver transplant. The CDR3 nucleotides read TGCGCCAGCAGCACGAACCGGGCGAGCGGGACCTACGAGCAGTACTTC. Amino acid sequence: CASSTNRASGTYEQYF.